This TCR beta chain was observed in a study of human T cells and chemical hapten exposure. Broader study findings: Sensitizing with DPC caused no change in TCRs above 1 in 1000 frequency.

The library tagged individual cDNA molecules with unique molecular identifiers. Original data processing: Samples held a median of around 100,000 TCRs, range about 20,000–700,000. A single record per CDR3 protein comes from TCRdb applying MiXCR to the RACE reads. None of the V and J calls come from the authors' own analysis; TCRdb made them. Altogether fewer than 80,000 distinct CDR3 sequences are present, approximately 10% being singletons, with the ten largest covering roughly 7%. Time point specified: patch test 2, 6 weeks after DPC sensitization. Treatment specified: therapeutic diphenylcyclopropenone sensitization with weekly scalp DPC. It was from unfractionated whole blood that total RNA was extracted. This clonotype was seen more than once but under ten times. Antigen specificity is unknown. V dropped 5 bases and J dropped 4 bases, with 11 bases sitting between them. CDR1 is SEHNR and CDR2 is FQNEAQ in the germline V gene (reference sequence). The CDR3 runs 13 residues.

The source is a woman in her 50s with alopecia areata. Some clones in this sample may be carry-over from other donors' samples. The specimen comprised whole blood, sampled in connection with sensitization to the hapten diphenylcyclopropenone (DPC). The chain is built from TRBV7-9 and TRBJ2-5; D is unclear. CDR3 in DNA: TGTGCCAGCAGCCCACGAGGCCCAGAGACCCAGTACTTC. Encoded protein: CASSPRGPETQYF.